Below, 8 T cell receptor beta chains from the same sample are listed, as sequenced in a study of read filtering for tumor transcriptome and immune sequencing. The library was built from around 380 ng RNA with molecular barcoded adaptors for alpha/delta and beta/gamma chains. Each CDR3 protein gets one entry after TCRdb re-called the reads with MiXCR. The sample lists about 46,000 distinct CDR3 sequences, 20% occurring once. Sequenced sample: a population of CD138-negative cells sorted from bone marrow. The receptors come from a donor at least 40 years old with multiple myeloma.

This clonotype was counted at least ten times. The chain employs TRBV2 and TRBJ2-1; D gene ambiguous. Per the germline V gene, CDR1 is SNHLY and CDR2 is FYNNEI. This CDR3 is built from 12 residues. The V gene lost 6 bases and the J gene lost 8 bases, with 11 bases spanning the gap. CDR3 residues: CASSGPADEQFF. Written as DNA, the CDR3 is TGTGCCAGCAGCGGTCCCGCCGATGAGCAGTTCTTC.

V usage is TRBV5-1 and J usage is TRBJ1-1, with 8 bases identical to TRBD1. Per the germline V gene, CDR1 is SGHRS and CDR2 is YFSETQ. V lost 4 bases, J lost 0 bases, and 2 bases stayed unmatched. The CDR3 has 14 residues. The CDR3 DNA follows: TGCGCCAGCAGCCCGACAGGGGTGAACACTGAAGCTTTCTTT. Its translation: CASSPTGVNTEAFF.

The chain links TRBV12-3 or TRBV12-4 to TRBJ1-6, with 12 nucleotides matching TRBD1. With V trimmed by 6 bases and J by 11 bases, 23 bases remained unmatched. The CDR3 runs 20 residues. CDR3 protein: CASRYILRDRGHGGGPPLHF. The CDR3 DNA is TGTGCCAGCAGATATATACTCCGGGACAGGGGGCATGGAGGTGGCCCACCCCTCCACTTT.

This clonotype has at least ten counts. The V gene is TRBV28, the J gene TRBJ2-3; D unresolved. The length of the CDR3 is 14 residues. Germline V lookup: CDR1 MDHEN, CDR2 SYDVKM. The ends were cut back, 3 bases at V and 2 bases at J, with 9 bases in the middle. CDR3 region: CASSFRFSTDTQYF. The CDR3 DNA is TGTGCCAGCAGTTTCCGGTTCTCCACAGATACGCAGTATTTT.

Comments on this clonotype: A clone one base away is much larger, so this may be a read error. This chain uses TRBV7-3 with TRBJ1-1, with a tentative D call TRBD1 (5 bases). V lost 2 bases and J 3 bases, leaving 16 bases between the germline ends. This CDR3 spans 16 amino acids. In germline, CDR1 is SGHTA, CDR2 FQGTGA. The DNA of the CDR3 is TGTGCCAGCAGCTTACTGCTGGGACCCCGGTACACTGAAGCTTTCTTT. As protein: CASSLLLGPRYTEAFF. The whole variable domain, filled in from reference TRBV7-3 and TRBJ1-1, reads GAGVSQTPSNKVTEKGKYVELRCDPISGHTALYWYRQSLGQGPEFLIYFQGTGAADDSGLPNDRFFAVRPEGSVSTLKIQRTERGDSAVYLCASSLLLGPRYTEAFFGQGTRLTVV.

In this sample, this clonotype turned up many times. This chain links TRBV20-1 with TRBJ2-7; D ambiguous. The V and J ends lost 3 bases and 0 bases respectively, with 6 bases between them. Germline CDR1 DFQATT, CDR2 SNEGSKA (reference sequence). The CDR3 is 12 amino acids. CDR3 in DNA: TGCAGTGCTAGGGGAAACTCCTACGAGCAGTACTTC. Protein sequence: CSARGNSYEQYF.

This clonotype showed up just a few times. The chain links TRBV10-3 to TRBJ2-2; 8 bases fit TRBD2. J gave up 0 bases and V 4 bases, and 4 bases lay outside the gene matches. In germline, CDR1 is ENHRY, CDR2 SYGVKD. The CDR3 covers 16 residues. In nucleotides, the CDR3 is TGTGCCATCAGTGTAGGACTAGCCTCGAACACCGGGGAGCTGTTTTTT. It translates to CAISVGLASNTGELFF.

The chain uses TRBV19 and TRBJ1-1, with D hard to call. Germline V CDR1 and CDR2: LNHDA, SQIVND (reference sequence). The CDR3 covers 14 residues. The ends were cut back, 3 bases at V and 1 base at J, with 9 bases in the middle. CDR3: CASSMTVKNTEAFF. Written as DNA, the CDR3 is TGTGCCAGTAGTATGACGGTTAAGAACACTGAAGCTTTCTTT. Complete variable domain (other parts from reference TRBV19 and TRBJ1-1): DGGITQSPKYLFRKEGQNVTLSCEQNLNHDAMYWYRQDPGQGLRLIYYSQIVNDFQKGDIAEGYSVSREKKESFPLTVTSAQKNPTAFYLCASSMTVKNTEAFFGQGTRLTVV.